The sequence of this T cell receptor (beta chain) was determined in a study of human T cells and chemical hapten exposure. Study-level information: Cases of alopecia areata, totalis or universalis occurred in a predominantly female patient group.

The J segment lost 8 bases and the V segment lost 6 bases, leaving 10 bases of the junction unmatched. The CDR3 loop spans 15 amino acids. The V gene's germline CDR1 is MNHEY and CDR2 SVGEGT. TCRdb recomputed calls from the RACE reads with MiXCR, one row per CDR3 protein. Of tens of thousands of distinct CDR3 sequences listed, 9.5% to 12% are singletons. The sample holds many counts of this clonotype. The target antigen is unknown. Study results and limitations: The number of TCRs above 1 in 1000 frequency did not change after DPC sensitization. Compared to controls, expanded TCRs made significantly more large clusters of similar CDR3s.

Time point: pre-sensitization, week 0. Treatment noted: therapeutic diphenylcyclopropenone sensitization with weekly scalp DPC. The source material was whole blood, sampled in connection with sensitization to the hapten diphenylcyclopropenone (DPC). This clonotype was obtained from a woman aged 50 to 60 with alopecia areata. Some clones in this sample may be carry-over from other donors' samples. This rearrangement joins TRBV6-2 or TRBV6-3 to TRBJ2-1; 10 bases match TRBD2. The CDR3 coding sequence is TGTGCCAGCAGACCGGGACTAGCGTATCATTATGAGCAGTTCTTC. It is translated as CASRPGLAYHYEQFF.